The table lists the clone carrying this TCR beta chain with a few counts. Its antigen is unidentified. Reverse transcribing all isolated RNA meant expressed TCRB transcripts were sequenced. Sequencing was performed with immunoSEQ multiplex PCR; in TCRdb, only in-frame clones are kept and a portion is missing. The sample holds fewer than 250,000 clones, over 9.5% seen once. Using CD45RO/CCR7/CD25/CD127/CD95/CD27, CD4+ naive, central memory, regulatory and stem cell-like memory cells were sorted. The data are from a study of beta chain features in type 1 diabetes. General study findings and limits: Type 1 diabetes patients showed a moderate but significant shortening of TCRB CDR3s in all four CD4+ subsets.

Sequencing was carried out using naive CD4+ T cells from blood. The clonotype originates from a woman younger than 30 in good health.

CDR3: CASSLAFEAGEETQYF. Here the CDR3 DNA reads TGTGCCAGCAGCTTGGCCTTTGAGGCCGGCGAAGAGACCCAGTACTTC. V is TRBV11-3 and J is TRBJ2-5; no clear D. Deletions cut 3 bases from V and 3 bases from J, with 17 bases between. The CDR3 has 16 amino acids. Germline CDR1 is SGHNT and CDR2 is YENEEA.